This is a list of T cell receptor beta chains from one sample in a study of CD8 T cells in ankylosing spondylitis. TCRdb reanalysed the 5' RACE reads using MiXCR and keeps one entry per CDR3 protein. The sample has approximately 400,000 distinct CDR3 sequences, 25% to 30% seen once. Sequencing was carried out using blood, either unsorted or a sorted T cell fraction (not recorded which). The receptor set was obtained from a male donor with ankylosing spondylitis. Both conserved end residues are part of each CDR3. Each record gives: V gene, J gene, clone size, D gene, CDR3 DNA, CDR3 protein. D genes are given only for firm matches. The size entry is marked missing in some rows and otherwise reads once, few, many or a size class.

>TRBV20-1|TRBJ2-1|.|TRBD2
TGCAGTGCCCTGGAGGGACTAGCGGGAGGGGACAATGAGCAGTTCTTC
CSALEGLAGGDNEQFF
>TRBV7-2|TRBJ2-5|.|.
TGTGCCAGCAGCTTAGTTCCGGATCAAGAGACCCAGTACTTC
CASSLVPDQETQYF
>TRBV19|TRBJ2-5|few|TRBD2
TGTGCCAGTAGCCAAGGACTAGCGGTAGAGACCCAGTACTTC
CASSQGLAVETQYF
>TRBV5-1|TRBJ2-1|few|TRBD2
TGCGCCAGCAGTCAGACTAGCGGAGTTGACAATGAGCAGTTCTTC
CASSQTSGVDNEQFF
>TRBV11-2|TRBJ2-3|once|TRBD1
TGTGCCAGCAGCTCTAGGACAGGGAGGTCAGATACGCAGTATTTT
CASSSRTGRSDTQYF
>TRBV10-1|TRBJ2-4|few|.
TGCGCCAGCAGTGAGGGGAAGGAAAACATTCAGTACTTC
CASSEGKENIQYF
>TRBV7-8|TRBJ2-1|few|TRBD2
TGTGCCAGCAGCTTAGACCCGGGACTAGCGGCGCATGAGCAGTTCTTC
CASSLDPGLAAHEQFF
>TRBV5-1|TRBJ1-2|.|.
TGCGCCAGCAGCTTGGCCGGCCATTACTATGGCTACACCTTC
CASSLAGHYYGYTF
>TRBV12-3/TRBV12-4|TRBJ2-3|.|.
TGTGCCAGCAATTTCGGAGCGGACAGAGATACGCAGTATTTT
CASNFGADRDTQYF
>TRBV5-1|TRBJ2-5|.|.
TGCGCCAGCAGCTACGGCAACAAAGAGACCCAGTACTTC
CASSYGNKETQYF
>TRBV28|TRBJ1-5|.|TRBD1
TGTGCCAGCAGTTTCGGGGGACAGGGTAATCAGCCCCAGCATTTT
CASSFGGQGNQPQHF
>TRBV5-1|TRBJ2-1|many|.
TGTGCCAGCAGCCAATACAATGAGCAGTTCTTC
CASSQYNEQFF
>TRBV24-1|TRBJ2-1|.|TRBD1
TGTGCCACCAGTGGTCCGACAGGGTTAGTTCCAACCTACAATGAGCAGTTCTTC
CATSGPTGLVPTYNEQFF
>TRBV12-3/TRBV12-4|TRBJ2-4|few|.
TGTGCCAGCAGTTGGGACATCCAAAACATTCAGTACTTC
CASSWDIQNIQYF
>TRBV5-6|TRBJ2-5|many|.
TGTGCCAGCAGCTTAAGTGGGGATCCAGCAGAAGAGACCCAGTACTTC
CASSLSGDPAEETQYF
>TRBV20-1|TRBJ1-5|.|TRBD1
TGCAGTGCTCGCCCTTTGGGGACAGGGCTCGCAGATCAGCCCCAGCATTTT
CSARPLGTGLADQPQHF